Here is one T cell receptor (beta chain) with its context. The target antigen is unknown. These data are taken from a study of response to subunit inactivated influenza vaccine. A single record per CDR3 protein comes from TCRdb applying MiXCR to the RT-PCR reads. In the table there are hundreds of thousands of distinct CDR3 sequences, approximately 18% of which are singletons. V dropped 3 bases and J dropped 5 bases, with 11 bases sitting between them. CDR1 SGHRS and CDR2 YFSETQ come from the germline V gene. The CDR3 length is 14 residues. Study-wide points: Every seasonal influenza vaccination brings in few new T cells, the authors suggested.

This TCR was sampled from a man aged 45-60 years who received an inactivated influenza vaccine. The sequencing used PBMCs from blood, collected roughly 5 days after vaccination. The chain joins TRBV5-1 to TRBJ1-4; a possible D gene is TRBD1 (6 bases). The CDR3 coding sequence is TGCGCCAGCAGCTGGGGACACCAAAATGAAAAACTGTTTTTT. Protein: CASSWGHQNEKLFF.